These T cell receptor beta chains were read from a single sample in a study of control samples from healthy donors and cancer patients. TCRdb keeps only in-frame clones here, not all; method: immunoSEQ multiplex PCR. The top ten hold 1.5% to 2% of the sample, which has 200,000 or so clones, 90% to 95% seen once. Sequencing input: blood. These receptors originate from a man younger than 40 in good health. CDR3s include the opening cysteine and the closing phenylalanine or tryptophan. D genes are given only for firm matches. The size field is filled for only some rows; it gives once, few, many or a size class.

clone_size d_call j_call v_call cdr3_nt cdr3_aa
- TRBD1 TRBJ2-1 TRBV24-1 TGTGCCACCAGTGAGGCAGGGGGCTGGGACAATGAGCAGTTCTTC CATSEAGGWDNEQFF
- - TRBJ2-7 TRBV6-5 TGTGCCAGCAGTAGGGACTCCACCTACGAGCAGTACTTC CASSRDSTYEQYF
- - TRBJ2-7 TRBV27 TGTGCCAGCAGTTCCATCTTTCCCCTCGTGTGGGCGACATCCTACGAGCAGTACTTC CASSSIFPLVWATSYEQYF
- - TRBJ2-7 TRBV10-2 TGCGCCAGCAGTGGGAGAATAGGGGGAGGCTCCTACGAGCAGTACTTC CASSGRIGGGSYEQYF
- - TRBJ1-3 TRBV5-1 TGCGCCAGCACCACTGGGGGCTCTGGAAACACCATATATTTT CASTTGGSGNTIYF
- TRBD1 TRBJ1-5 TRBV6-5 TGTGCCAGCAGACCCCAGGGGGCGTACAATCAGCCCCAGCATTTT CASRPQGAYNQPQHF
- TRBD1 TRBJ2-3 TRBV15 TGTGCCACCAGCAGTAGACAGGGGCTCACAGATACGCAGTATTTT CATSSRQGLTDTQYF
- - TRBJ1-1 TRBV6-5 TGTGCCAGCAGCTTTAGATACATGAACACTGAAGCTTTCTTT CASSFRYMNTEAFF
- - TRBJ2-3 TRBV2 TGTGCCAGCAGTGAGCGTGGTACGCAGTATTTT CASSERGTQYF
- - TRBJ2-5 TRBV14 TGTGCCAGCAGCTACCAAGAGACCCAGTACTTC CASSYQETQYF
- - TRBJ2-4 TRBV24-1 TGTGCCACCAGTGGGGGGGAAAACATTCAGTACTTC CATSGGENIQYF
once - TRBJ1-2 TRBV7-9 TGTGCCAGCAGCTTGTGGGCGAGTGGCTACACCTTC CASSLWASGYTF
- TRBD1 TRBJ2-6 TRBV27 TGTGCCAGCACTTTGGACGGGACAGTGTGGCCTTTTTCTGGGGCCAACGTCCTGACTTTC CASTLDGTVWPFSGANVLTF
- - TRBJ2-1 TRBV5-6 TGTGCCAGCAGCTTAAAGGGTAGCGGATCCTACAATGAGCAGTTCTTC CASSLKGSGSYNEQFF
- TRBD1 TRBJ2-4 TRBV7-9 TGTGCCAGCAGCAACATAGGACAGGGGCTAGCCAAAAACATTCAGTACTTC CASSNIGQGLAKNIQYF
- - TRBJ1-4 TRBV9 TGTGCCAGCAGTAGTACAGGGAGTCGCGAAAAACTGTTTTTT CASSSTGSREKLFF
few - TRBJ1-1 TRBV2 TGTGCCACAAAGAAACAGGGCGGGAGGAACACTGAAGCTTTCTTT CATKKQGGRNTEAFF
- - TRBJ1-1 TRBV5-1 TGCGCCAGCAGCCCTACCGGGACGCCGAACACTGAAGCTTTCTTT CASSPTGTPNTEAFF
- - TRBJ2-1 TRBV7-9 TGTGCCAGCAGCCGGGACTCCTACTCCTACAATGAGCAGTTCTTC CASSRDSYSYNEQFF
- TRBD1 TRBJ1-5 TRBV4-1 TGCGCCAGCAGCCACCTCTGGGACAGGGATCAGCCCCAGCATTTT CASSHLWDRDQPQHF
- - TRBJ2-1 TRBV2 TGTGCCAGCAGTGAGTCCCAGGTCGTCGCTCGCTCCTACAATGAGCAGTTCTTC CASSESQVVARSYNEQFF
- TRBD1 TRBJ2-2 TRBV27 TGTGCCAGCAGTTCCCGGACAGGGGGCTTCACCGGGGAGCTGTTTTTT CASSSRTGGFTGELFF
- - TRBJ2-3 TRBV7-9 TGTGCCAGCAGCCGAGCCTCGGACAGTAGCACAGATACGCAGTATTTT CASSRASDSSTDTQYF
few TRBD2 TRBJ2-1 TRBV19 TGTGCCAGTAGTGCCCGACTAGCGGGAGAATACAATGAGCAGTTCTTC CASSARLAGEYNEQFF
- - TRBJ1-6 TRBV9 TGTGCCAGCAGCGTAGTCTGGGACACGAATTCACCCCTCCACTTT CASSVVWDTNSPLHF
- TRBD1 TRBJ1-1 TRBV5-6 TGTGCCAGCAGCTTGGTCGGGACAGGGGATGGGGCTGAAGCTTTCTTT CASSLVGTGDGAEAFF
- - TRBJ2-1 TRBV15 TGTGCCACCAGCAGAGATACTGCGGGGTCCTACAATGAGCAGTTCTTC CATSRDTAGSYNEQFF
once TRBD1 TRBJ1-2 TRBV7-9 TGTGCCAGCAGCCCGAAGGCCGGGACAGGGGCTAACTATGGCTACACCTTC CASSPKAGTGANYGYTF
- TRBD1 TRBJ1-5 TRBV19 TGTGCCAGTAGTATAGATACCCGAGGGGGCTCTAGCAATCAGCCCCAGCATTTT CASSIDTRGGSSNQPQHF
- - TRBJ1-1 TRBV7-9 TGTGCCAGCAGCGACGAGGACAGACGGAGAAACACTGAAGCTTTCTTT CASSDEDRRRNTEAFF
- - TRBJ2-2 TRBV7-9 TGTGCCAGCAAGGGGGAAGGGTGGACCGGGGAGCTGTTTTTT CASKGEGWTGELFF
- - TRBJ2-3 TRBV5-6 TGTGCCAGCAGCTTCCAGATTACAGATACGCAGTATTTT CASSFQITDTQYF
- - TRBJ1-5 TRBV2 TGTGCCAGCGGAGCAGGGAGGAGCAATCAGCCCCAGCATTTT CASGAGRSNQPQHF
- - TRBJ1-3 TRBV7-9 TGTGCCAGCACTACAAGGAGGGCCGGAAACACCATATATTTT CASTTRRAGNTIYF
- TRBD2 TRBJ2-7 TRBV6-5 TGTGCCAGCAGTTCTAGCGGGGGGAGCTCCTACGAGCAGTACTTC CASSSSGGSSYEQYF
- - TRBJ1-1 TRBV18 TGTGCCAGCTCCCCGGGACGGACGAACACTGAAGCTTTCTTT CASSPGRTNTEAFF
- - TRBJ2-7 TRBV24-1 TGTGCCACCAGTGATTTGCCGGACAGAGGAACCTACGAGCAGTACTTC CATSDLPDRGTYEQYF
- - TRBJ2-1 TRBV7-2 TGTGCCAGCAGCTGGCAAGGGAACAATGAGCAGTTCTTC CASSWQGNNEQFF
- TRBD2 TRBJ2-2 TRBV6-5 TGTGCCAGCAGTTACTCGGGACTAGCGTTGACCGGGGAGCTGTTTTTT CASSYSGLALTGELFF
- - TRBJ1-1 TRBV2 TGTGCCAGCAGTGGCCCTCGTCTAGGGTCAGAGGGCACTGAAGCTTTCTTT CASSGPRLGSEGTEAFF